The 8 T cell receptor beta chains given below trace back to one sample, sequenced in a study of response to subunit inactivated influenza vaccine. TCRdb re-analysed the RT-PCR reads in MiXCR, keeping a single row per CDR3 protein. This sample has 200,000 to 250,000 distinct CDR3 sequences, with 12% found just once. The specimen was non-naive T cells sorted from PBMCs, collected less than 15 days before vaccination. The receptors were sampled from a man in his fifties who received an inactivated influenza vaccine.

The sample holds many counts of this clonotype. The chain uses TRBV5-1 and TRBJ2-2; D uncertain. With 4 bases removed from V and 4 bases from J, the gap between germline ends came to 17 bases. The germline V gene has CDR1 SGHRS and CDR2 YFSETQ. The CDR3 contains 16 residues. The CDR3, as DNA: TGCGCCAGCAGCCTTGGGCCCCGGGCCGGCACCGGGGAGCTGTTTTTT. Its protein is CASSLGPRAGTGELFF.

This clonotype appeared once. This chain links TRBV5-1 with TRBJ2-3; D might be TRBD2 (6 bases). This CDR3 is built from 15 residues. Trimming took 1 base from V and 2 from J, leaving 11 bases between them. CDR1 SGHRS and CDR2 YFSETQ come from the germline V gene. CDR3 region: CASSLLAGTTDTQYF. CDR3 bases: TGCGCCAGCAGCTTGTTGGCGGGGACCACAGATACGCAGTATTTT. Filled out from reference TRBV5-1 and TRBJ2-3, the complete variable domain reads KAGVTQTPRYLIKTRGQQVTLSCSPISGHRSVSWYQQTPGQGLQFLFEYFSETQRNKGNFPGRFSGRQFSNSRSEMNVSTLELGDSALYLCASSLLAGTTDTQYFGPGTRLTVL.

This clonotype has more than one count but fewer than ten. This chain joins TRBV7-8 and TRBJ2-7; 7 bases map to TRBD1. With V trimmed by 4 bases and J by 2 bases, 11 bases remained unmatched. Germline V CDR1 and CDR2: SGHVS, FQNEAQ. The CDR3 sequence is 16 residues long. The CDR3 loop is CASSSRTNRGPYEQYF. DNA for the CDR3: TGTGCCAGCAGCTCCAGGACCAACAGGGGACCCTACGAGCAGTACTTC. Filled out from reference TRBV7-8 and TRBJ2-7, the complete variable domain reads GAGVSQSPRYKVAKRGQDVALRCDPISGHVSLFWYQQALGQGPEFLTYFQNEAQLDKSGLPSDRFFAERPEGSVSTLKIQRTQQEDSAVYLCASSSRTNRGPYEQYFGPGTRLTVT.

This clonotype has more than one count but fewer than ten. The rearrangement uses TRBV20-1 and TRBJ1-2; possible D gene TRBD1, 5 bases. Trimming cost V 0 bases and J 8 bases, with 13 bases left between them. The CDR3 runs to 13 residues. The V gene's germline CDR1 is DFQATT and CDR2 SNEGSKA (reference sequence). CDR3 sequence (DNA): TGCAGTGCTAGAGAGGGGGGGATGGTAGGCTACACCTTC. Protein product: CSAREGGMVGYTF.

At least ten counts were recorded for this clonotype. The chain couples TRBV6-2 or TRBV6-3 to TRBJ1-1; maybe TRBD1 (5 bases). Trimming removed 3 bases from V and 1 base from J, with 21 bases in between. In germline, CDR1 is MNHEY, CDR2 SVGEGT. The CDR3 is made up of 18 amino acids. CDR3 bases: TGTGCCAGCAGTTATGGGAAGGGACGGAGAAGCTGGAACACTGAAGCTTTCTTT. Translation: CASSYGKGRRSWNTEAFF.

This clonotype came up a few times. The V call is TRBV15, the J call TRBJ2-7; D may be TRBD2 (6 bases). Germline assignment: CDR1 LNHNV and CDR2 YYDKDF (reference sequence). The V gene lost 6 bases and the J gene lost 3 bases, with 18 bases spanning the gap. This CDR3 spans 15 amino acids. The DNA of the CDR3 is TGTGCCACCAGATCCAGTGGAGGGAATAGCTACGAGCAGTACTTC. It specifies CATRSSGGNSYEQYF.

This chain connects TRBV10-3 to TRBJ2-3, with 10 nucleotides matching TRBD1. This CDR3 region has 16 residues. Germline V CDR1 and CDR2: ENHRY, SYGVKD. V was pared by 1 base and J by 4 bases, with 5 bases of the junction left unmatched. CDR3 DNA sequence: TGTGCCATCAGTGAGTACGGGACAGGGGTGTCAGATACGCAGTATTTT. Translated, it gives CAISEYGTGVSDTQYF.

This clonotype has at least ten counts. The rearrangement joins TRBV12-3 or TRBV12-4 to TRBJ2-5, with TRBD2 identical over 9 bases. The V gene end was trimmed by 7 bases and the J gene end by 5 bases; junction bases not matched to a gene: 17. This CDR3 is 17 amino acids long. The CDR3 is CASTVAPSGKVDETQYF. The CDR3 DNA reads TGTGCCAGCACCGTAGCGCCTAGCGGGAAAGTAGATGAGACCCAGTACTTC.